Listed below are T cell receptor beta chains from one sample, sequenced in a study of T-cell memory formation after mild COVID-19. In TCRdb, the 5' RACE reads were re-called with MiXCR into one record per CDR3 protein. The repertoire holds fewer than 400,000 distinct CDR3 sequences, with roughly 15% as singletons. The sample taken for sequencing was PBMCs or a T cell subset sorted from them (not recorded which). These receptors originate from a man between 18 and 29 years old who had mild COVID-19 (a few samples of this study predate the infection). Cell type and time point are not known. Each CDR3 is given with its conserved first and last residue. Fields, in order: clone size, V gene, D gene, J gene, CDR3 protein, CDR3 DNA. D genes are given only for firm matches. The listing skips clone size in some rows; elsewhere it reads once, few, many or a size class.

few	TRBV6-4	NA	TRBJ2-3	CASSDQTTDTQYF	TGTGCCAGCAGTGACCAAACCACAGATACGCAGTATTTT
few	TRBV11-2	NA	TRBJ1-1	CASTQGSTEAFF	TGTGCCAGCACTCAGGGTTCTACTGAAGCTTTCTTT
few	TRBV7-2	TRBD1	TRBJ2-5	CASSSGQKQETQYF	TGTGCCAGCAGCTCGGGACAGAAACAAGAGACCCAGTACTTC
NA	TRBV5-1	TRBD2	TRBJ2-3	CASSLEARGGSTQYF	TGCGCCAGCAGCTTGGAGGCGCGGGGGGGTAGTACGCAGTATTTT
NA	TRBV4-2	TRBD1	TRBJ1-5	CASSHGDRVDQPQHF	TGTGCCAGCAGCCATGGGGACAGGGTGGACCAGCCCCAGCATTTT
many	TRBV10-3	TRBD1	TRBJ2-2	CAINRQGNTGELFF	TGTGCCATCAACCGACAGGGGAACACCGGGGAGCTGTTTTTT
NA	TRBV20-1	NA	TRBJ1-5	CSARPQQYQPQHF	TGCAGTGCTAGACCGCAACAGTATCAGCCCCAGCATTTT
few	TRBV12-3/TRBV12-4	TRBD2	TRBJ2-1	CASSFNGAGSQFF	TGTGCCAGCAGTTTTAATGGAGCGGGGTCACAGTTCTTC
once	TRBV19	NA	TRBJ2-3	CASSPRRASTDTQYF	TGTGCCAGTAGTCCGAGGAGGGCCAGCACAGATACGCAGTATTTT
NA	TRBV27	NA	TRBJ1-6	CASSLYYNSPLHF	TGTGCCAGCAGTTTATACTATAATTCACCCCTCCACTTT
NA	TRBV7-6	TRBD1	TRBJ2-3	CASSLADGWTGRDTQYF	TGTGCCAGCAGCTTAGCGGATGGTTGGACAGGGCGAGATACGCAGTATTTT
NA	TRBV3-1	NA	TRBJ2-5	CASSQDPAQQETQYF	TGTGCCAGCAGCCAAGATCCTGCCCAACAAGAGACCCAGTACTTC
few	TRBV7-9	TRBD2	TRBJ2-1	CASSPMGLSQFF	TGTGCCAGCAGCCCGATGGGACTATCTCAGTTCTTC
few	TRBV5-1	NA	TRBJ2-7	CASSLATDTYEQYF	TGCGCCAGCAGCTTGGCGACGGACACTTACGAGCAGTACTTC
NA	TRBV7-8	NA	TRBJ1-3	CASTPIGTWAGNTIYF	TGTGCCAGCACCCCCATCGGGACTTGGGCTGGAAACACCATATATTTT
few	TRBV7-7	TRBD1	TRBJ2-5	CASSRDRALETQYF	TGTGCCAGCAGCCGGGACAGGGCCTTAGAGACCCAGTACTTC
NA	TRBV4-1	NA	TRBJ1-6	CASREYPYNSPLHF	TGCGCCAGCAGGGAGTACCCTTATAATTCACCCCTCCACTTT
few	TRBV3-1	NA	TRBJ2-5	CASSQPIAAQETQYF	TGTGCCAGCAGCCAACCGATAGCGGCGCAAGAGACCCAGTACTTC
few	TRBV28	TRBD1	TRBJ2-4	CASSLQGALGHIQYF	TGTGCCAGCAGTTTACAGGGGGCCCTCGGACACATTCAGTACTTC
few	TRBV20-1	NA	TRBJ1-5	CSARDPLSNQPQHF	TGCAGTGCTAGAGATCCCCTTAGCAATCAGCCCCAGCATTTT
NA	TRBV30	NA	TRBJ2-6	CAWSATSTNVLTF	TGTGCCTGGTCAGCTACTTCGACCAACGTCCTGACTTTC
NA	TRBV7-4	NA	TRBJ1-1	CASSLSCTEAFF	TGTGCCAGCAGCTTATCCTGTACTGAAGCTTTCTTT
NA	TRBV6-1	NA	TRBJ2-1	CASRQGFDNEQFF	TGTGCCAGCAGACAGGGATTTGACAATGAGCAGTTCTTC
few	TRBV14	NA	TRBJ2-3	CASSQLSLLDTQYF	TGTGCCAGCAGCCAATTGTCGTTGCTAGATACGCAGTATTTT
NA	TRBV24-1	NA	TRBJ2-7	CATSGAGEIHEQYF	TGTGCCACCAGTGGCGCAGGGGAGATCCACGAGCAGTACTTC
NA	TRBV28	TRBD1	TRBJ1-2	CASSDRDRGYTF	TGTGCCAGCTCGGACAGGGATCGTGGCTACACCTTC
few	TRBV4-3	NA	TRBJ1-1	CASSQFGRSNTEAFF	TGCGCCAGCAGCCAATTTGGCCGGTCGAACACTGAAGCTTTCTTT
NA	TRBV4-1	NA	TRBJ1-6	CSSRGLGNSPLHF	TGCTCCAGCAGGGGTTTGGGGAATTCACCCCTCCACTTT
few	TRBV5-5	NA	TRBJ2-5	CASSFVNRRETQYF	TGTGCCAGCAGCTTCGTGAACAGGAGAGAGACCCAGTACTTC
NA	TRBV27	NA	TRBJ2-1	CASSLPQGPGPYNEQFF	TGTGCCAGCAGTTTGCCCCAGGGCCCTGGGCCCTACAATGAGCAGTTCTTC
few	TRBV5-1	NA	TRBJ2-3	CASRWGSAATDTQYF	TGCGCCAGCCGGTGGGGTAGCGCGGCCACAGATACGCAGTATTTT
few	TRBV5-1	NA	TRBJ1-1	CASSSGRNTEAFF	TGCGCCAGCAGCTCGGGACGGAACACTGAAGCTTTCTTT
NA	TRBV11-2	NA	TRBJ2-3	CASSLPPMGLQDTQYF	TGTGCCAGCAGCTTACCCCCTATGGGGCTTCAAGATACGCAGTATTTT
NA	TRBV20-1	NA	TRBJ2-4	CSAGTPGYKNIQYF	TGCAGTGCCGGGACCCCCGGATACAAAAACATTCAGTACTTC
NA	TRBV20-1	NA	TRBJ2-7	CSASSTVLRAEQYF	TGCAGTGCTAGCTCCACCGTACTGCGGGCCGAGCAGTACTTC
few	TRBV20-1	TRBD1	TRBJ2-1	CSAPGTGINEQFF	TGCAGTGCTCCCGGGACAGGGATTAATGAGCAGTTCTTC
many	TRBV4-2	TRBD2	TRBJ2-5	CASSQELAAPQETQYF	TGTGCCAGCAGCCAGGAACTAGCGGCCCCCCAAGAGACCCAGTACTTC
NA	TRBV11-2	NA	TRBJ1-3	CASSLEVFSAGGNTIYF	TGTGCCAGCAGCTTAGAAGTATTTTCAGCGGGAGGAAACACCATATATTTT
NA	TRBV7-9	NA	TRBJ1-1	CASSHTTGKGPNTEAFF	TGTGCCAGCAGCCACACCACAGGGAAAGGACCAAACACTGAAGCTTTCTTT
NA	TRBV27	TRBD1	TRBJ1-2	CASRATGVYGYTF	TGTGCCAGCAGGGCAACAGGGGTGTATGGCTACACCTTC
many	TRBV20-1	TRBD1	TRBJ2-3	CSARGQGTDTQYF	TGCAGTGCTCGGGGACAGGGCACAGATACGCAGTATTTT
few	TRBV19	NA	TRBJ2-2	CASSKGAGSTGELFF	TGTGCCAGTAGTAAGGGGGCGGGGAGCACCGGGGAGCTGTTTTTT
few	TRBV4-3	TRBD2	TRBJ2-2	CASSDTSGGAVGELFF	TGCGCCAGCAGCGATACTAGCGGGGGGGCCGTCGGGGAGCTGTTTTTT
NA	TRBV20-1	NA	TRBJ2-5	CSARDPTGVAETQYF	TGCAGTGCTAGAGACCCAACAGGCGTGGCGGAGACCCAGTACTTC
few	TRBV7-2	TRBD1	TRBJ1-1	CASSLGEGADTEAFF	TGTGCCAGCAGCTTAGGGGAGGGGGCTGACACTGAAGCTTTCTTT
few	TRBV6-1	TRBD1	TRBJ1-6	CASRLQGAGSPLHF	TGTGCCAGCAGACTACAGGGGGCTGGCTCACCCCTCCACTTT
few	TRBV29-1	NA	TRBJ2-3	CSNLRTARDTQYF	TGCAGCAATCTCAGGACGGCGCGAGATACGCAGTATTTT
few	TRBV20-1	TRBD1	TRBJ1-5	CSALGGQGEPQHF	TGCAGTGCCCTCGGAGGACAGGGTGAGCCCCAGCATTTT
NA	TRBV27	NA	TRBJ1-1	CASSLLGTRDTEAFF	TGTGCCAGCAGTTTATTAGGGACACGGGACACTGAAGCTTTCTTT
NA	TRBV29-1	NA	TRBJ2-5	CSVEDQVETQYF	TGCAGCGTTGAGGACCAGGTGGAGACCCAGTACTTC
few	TRBV12-3/TRBV12-4	NA	TRBJ1-4	CASSFQPEKLFF	TGTGCCAGCAGTTTCCAGCCAGAAAAACTGTTTTTT